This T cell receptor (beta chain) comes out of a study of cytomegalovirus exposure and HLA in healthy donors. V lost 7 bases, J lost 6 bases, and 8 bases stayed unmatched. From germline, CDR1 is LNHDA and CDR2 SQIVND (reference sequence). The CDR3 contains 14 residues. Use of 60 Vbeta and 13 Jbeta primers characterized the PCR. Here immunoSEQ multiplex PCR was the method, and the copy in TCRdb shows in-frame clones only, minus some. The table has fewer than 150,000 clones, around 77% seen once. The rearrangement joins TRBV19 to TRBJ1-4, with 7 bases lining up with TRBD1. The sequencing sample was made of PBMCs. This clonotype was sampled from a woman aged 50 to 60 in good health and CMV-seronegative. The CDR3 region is CASKISGTDEKLFF. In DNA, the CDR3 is TGTGCCAGTAAAATATCGGGGACAGATGAAAAACTGTTTTTT.